This T cell receptor (beta chain) was observed in a study of T cell repertoires in cytomegalovirus infection. Across the study: Alongside well-studied HLA-B-restricted CMV epitopes, recently identified HLA-C-restricted CMV epitopes were also used. Public TCR beta signatures provided an indication of both CMV infection and a matching HLA type. The study's findings and limits: Of the TCR beta families, the public ones yielded a cumulative frequency that identified carriers of CMV plus the relevant HLA.

Comments on this clonotype: Its antigen remains unknown.

TCRdb called the reads again in MiXCR, with one record for every CDR3 protein. The repertoire has tens of thousands of distinct CDR3 sequences, 40% to 50% of them found once; the top ten carry 85% to 95%. The CDR3 consists of 13 residues. The germline V gene has CDR1 MNHNS and CDR2 SASEGT. The V gene lost 8 bases and the J gene lost 4 bases, with 13 bases spanning the gap. This clonotype originated in a human donor in good health (CMV status not recorded). Some clones in this sample may be carry-over from other donors' samples. V gene TRBV6-1 combines with J gene TRBJ2-3; D perhaps matches TRBD1 (6 bases). This sample comprised CD8+ T cells from cultured PBMCs, obtained from culture after CMV antigen stimulation. DNA for the CDR3: TGTGCCAGCGGGCAGGGGTATCCAGATACGCAGTATTTT. Protein product: CASGQGYPDTQYF.